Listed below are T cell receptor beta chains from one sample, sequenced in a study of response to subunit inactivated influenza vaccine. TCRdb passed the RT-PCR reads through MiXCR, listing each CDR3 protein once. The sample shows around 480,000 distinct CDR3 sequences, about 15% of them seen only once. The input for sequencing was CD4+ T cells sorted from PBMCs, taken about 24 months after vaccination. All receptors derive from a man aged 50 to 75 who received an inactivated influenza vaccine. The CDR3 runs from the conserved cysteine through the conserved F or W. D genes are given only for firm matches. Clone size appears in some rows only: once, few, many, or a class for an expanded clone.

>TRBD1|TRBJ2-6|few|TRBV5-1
CASSFRQGDHRVLTF
TGCGCCAGCAGCTTCCGACAGGGAGATCATCGCGTCCTGACTTTC
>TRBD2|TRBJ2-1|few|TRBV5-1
CASSFTSGTSSYNEQFF
TGCGCCAGCAGCTTTACTAGCGGGACAAGCTCCTACAATGAGCAGTTCTTC
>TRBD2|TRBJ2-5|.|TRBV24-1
CATSDLGLLGLAGGGETQYF
TGTGCCACCAGTGATTTGGGATTGCTGGGACTAGCGGGAGGAGGAGAGACCCAGTACTTC
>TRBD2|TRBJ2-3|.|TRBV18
CASTGTSGGDTQYF
TGTGCCAGCACCGGGACTAGCGGGGGAGATACGCAGTATTTT
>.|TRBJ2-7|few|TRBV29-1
CSVGQRGYEQYF
TGCAGCGTGGGTCAACGGGGGTACGAGCAGTACTTC
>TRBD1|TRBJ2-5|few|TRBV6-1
CARHRGNLEYWYQETQYF
TGTGCCAGGCACAGGGGGAATTTAGAATACTGGTACCAAGAGACCCAGTACTTC
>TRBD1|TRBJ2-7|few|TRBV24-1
CATSDPGTGIEQYF
TGTGCCACCAGTGACCCGGGGACAGGGATCGAGCAGTACTTC
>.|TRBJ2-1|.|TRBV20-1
CSASRAPSEQFF
TGCAGTGCTAGCCGGGCCCCGAGTGAGCAGTTCTTC
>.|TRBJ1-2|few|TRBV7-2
CASSLEKGDYGYTF
TGTGCCAGCAGCTTAGAAAAGGGCGACTATGGCTACACCTTC
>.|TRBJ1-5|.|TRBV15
CATSRDLGNQPQHF
TGTGCCACCAGCAGAGATCTTGGAAATCAGCCCCAGCATTTT